This T cell receptor (beta chain) was identified in a study of blood T cells in healthy people across ages (dated by TCRdb to the mid-2010s). The study in broad terms: Template switching captured roughly one uniquely barcoded TCR beta cDNA molecule per two T cells in model experiments. To avoid experimental bias, donors of different ages were randomly spread across the sequencing lanes. Using deep sequencing normalized with unique cDNA molecular identifiers, the study measured how TCR beta repertoire diversity changes with age. The donors were divided into four age groups: young (average around 16 years), middle-aged (approximately 41), aged (around 59) and long-lived (82). For two donors (one aged 18 to 29 and one aged 80 or older), the study analyzed two additional independent replicas of 1 million unique cDNA reads from the same blood draw. The study at large found these results: Bulk unsorted PBMC profiling prevented conclusive comparison of naive and antigen-experienced compartments. Total diversity estimates from one million sequenced T cells were considered lower bounds and underestimates. As age increased, observed TCR beta diversity per million T cells dropped in a roughly linear way, and a significant reduction was already evident by age 40. The long-lived group showed more naive CD4+ T cells, fewer expanded clones and increased TCR diversity than the aged group, suggesting age selection. Because the CMV infection status of the donors was unknown, age-related changes in expanded clonotypes may potentially have been confounded. The percentage of naive T cells measured by flow cytometry correlated strongly with observed TCR beta diversity.

The roughly 39 donors, aged 6 to 90 years, were systemically healthy Caucasian individuals from Russia. Each donor gave about 10 milliliters of peripheral blood, drawn into EDTA-treated Vacutainer tubes. PBMCs were isolated by Ficoll-Paque density-gradient centrifugation, with at least 6 million obtained per sample. Trizol reagent was used to extract total RNA from the PBMCs, yielding at least 5 micrograms per sample. Naive CD45RAhigh/CD27high T cell percentages were measured by flow cytometry on a PBMC aliquot from every donor. A few counts support this clonotype. The antigen it binds to is not known. No base qualities exist here, and no much larger clone lies one base off it. Receptor amplification or capture employed 5' RACE. Sequencing was carried out with an Illumina HiSeq 2500. The second PCR ran for roughly 7 to 12 cycles and used a J-beta primer mix along with a sample-barcoded 5' primer. Each TCR beta cDNA molecule received a unique molecular identifier from a template-switch 5' adaptor carrying 12 random nucleotides. Each sample yielded at least 2.5 million CDR3-containing paired-end reads. First-strand cDNA was synthesized from all RNA with the Mint cDNA synthesis kit, primed by a TRBC-specific oligonucleotide. All cDNA was treated with uracil-DNA glycosylase and then went through a first 18-cycle PCR with the universal primers M1SS and BC2_uni_R. The authors' pipeline ran thus. Each sample was normalized by randomly selecting 1 million high-quality reads, each carrying a distinct molecular identifier. Instead of being binned into consensus sequences, reads that shared molecular identifiers were thrown out. MiTCR, with a Q25 quality threshold and the strictest error-elimination algorithm, was used for CDR3 identification, clonotype clustering and error correction. A nonparametric unseen species model with Euler transformation was used to estimate a lower bound on total TCR beta diversity. The raw public data were reprocessed by TCRdb itself: fastp quality trimming at Q25, MiXCR clonotype calling, in-frame beta chains only. Rows are combined by CDR3 protein, so each entry shows the most common genes and DNA. The V and J calls reflect TCRdb's pipeline rather than the authors' work. Present in this sample are 1.4 million to 1.5 million distinct CDR3 sequences, around two fifths of which were seen just once. Less than 8% of the sample is taken by the ten largest.

The germline V gene supplies CDR1 SGHTA and CDR2 FQGNSA. Relative to germline, V is 5 bases shorter and J is 7 bases shorter, with 14 bases between their ends. The CDR3 spans 13 residues, from the cysteine through the phenylalanine. Of all the DNA, just the CDR3 is kept, 39 bases in frame from base 1. The receptor was isolated from a woman aged 18 to 35 in good health. The material sequenced was blood. The chain uses TRBV7-2 and TRBJ1-1; the D gene is not confidently resolved. The base sequence is TGTGCCAGCAGCCCCCATCGTAGCGGTGAAGCTTTCTTT. This sequence encodes CASSPHRSGEAFF.